This T cell receptor (beta chain) was retrieved from a study of T cell responses to AZD1222 COVID-19 vaccine. The study, taken as a whole, reports: Close to half of spike-specific TCRs reportedly recognize unmutated variant regions. Repertoires were sampled only after the peak T cell response.

This clone was recorded a few times. Its antigen is not identified. V lost 2 bases to trimming and J lost 8 bases, with 10 bases between them. This CDR3 is built from 14 residues. The germline V gene encodes CDR1 SGHTA and CDR2 FQGTGA. Clones were read by immunoSEQ multiplex PCR, and TCRdb kept only the in-frame ones, dropping some. The sample includes 100,000 to 150,000 clones, 75% to 90% of them seen just once. The chain has TRBV7-3 and TRBJ1-6, with TRBD1 as a possible D gene (6 bases). The specimen comprised peripheral blood, sampled on day 0 of AZD1222 vaccination. The receptor was isolated from an adult in good health. The CDR3 is CASSLGQSHSPLHF. The DNA for the CDR3 is TGTGCCAGCAGCTTAGGACAGTCCCATTCACCCCTCCACTTT.